This T cell receptor beta chain was recovered during a study of Tregs in tolerant kidney transplant recipients. Points from the study as a whole: Expanding Tregs on activated donor B cells appeared to best identify donor-specific TCRbeta clones. No direct test of biological reproducibility was done here.

This clone was recorded only once. Antigen specificity is unknown. Unstimulated Tregs (CD4+CD25+CD127-) and CD4+CD25- non-Tregs were sorted from PBMCs. Libraries were prepared by immunoSEQ multiplex PCR; TCRdb keeps only in-frame clonotypes and omits some of them. The sample has roughly 70,000 clones, roughly 84% seen once. The CDR3 spans 13 residues. Germline CDR1 SGHRS, CDR2 YFSETQ. Trimming stripped 4 bases from V and 4 bases from J, with 8 bases between. This TCR was recovered from a human donor in good health. This chain links TRBV5-1 with TRBJ1-4, with D uncertain. Sequenced material: CD4+ T cells from blood. This CDR3 is CASSRGFNEKLFF. In DNA, the CDR3 is TGCGCCAGCAGCCGGGGATTTAATGAAAAACTGTTTTTT.